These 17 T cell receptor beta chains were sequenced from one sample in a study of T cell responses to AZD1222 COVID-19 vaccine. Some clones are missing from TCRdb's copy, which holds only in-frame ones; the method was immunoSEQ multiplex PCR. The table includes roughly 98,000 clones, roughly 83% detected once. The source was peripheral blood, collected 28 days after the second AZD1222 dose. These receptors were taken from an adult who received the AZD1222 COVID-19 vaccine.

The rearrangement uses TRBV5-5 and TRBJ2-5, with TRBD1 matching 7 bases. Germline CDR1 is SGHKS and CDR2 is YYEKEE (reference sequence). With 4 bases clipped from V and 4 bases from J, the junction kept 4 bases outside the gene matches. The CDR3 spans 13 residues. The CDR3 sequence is CASSTQGRETQYF. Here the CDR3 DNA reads TGTGCCAGCAGCACACAGGGGAGAGAGACCCAGTACTTC.

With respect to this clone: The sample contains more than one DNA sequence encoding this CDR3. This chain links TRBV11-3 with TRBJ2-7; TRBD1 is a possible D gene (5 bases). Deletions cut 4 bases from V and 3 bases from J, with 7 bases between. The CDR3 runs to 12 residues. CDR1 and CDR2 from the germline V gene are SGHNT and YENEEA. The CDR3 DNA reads TGTGCCAGCAGCTCTACAGGCTACGAGCAGTACTTC. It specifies CASSSTGYEQYF.

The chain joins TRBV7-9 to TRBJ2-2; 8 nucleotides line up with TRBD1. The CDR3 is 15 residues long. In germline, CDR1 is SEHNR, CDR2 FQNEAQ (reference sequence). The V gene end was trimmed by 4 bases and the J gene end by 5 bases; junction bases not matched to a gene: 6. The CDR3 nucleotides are TGTGCCAGCAGCTACGGGACAGGCGGTACCGGGGAGCTGTTTTTT. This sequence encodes CASSYGTGGTGELFF.

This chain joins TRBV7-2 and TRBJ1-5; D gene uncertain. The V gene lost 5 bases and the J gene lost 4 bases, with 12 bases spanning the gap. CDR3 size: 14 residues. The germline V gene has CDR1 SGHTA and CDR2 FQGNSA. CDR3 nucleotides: TGTGCCAGCAGCCCCTGGCTTGAGAATCAGCCCCAGCATTTT. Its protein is CASSPWLENQPQHF.

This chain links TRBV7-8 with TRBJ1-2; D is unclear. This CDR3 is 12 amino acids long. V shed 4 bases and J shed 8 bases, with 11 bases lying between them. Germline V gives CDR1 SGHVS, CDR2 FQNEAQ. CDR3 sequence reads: CASSSNTGGYTF. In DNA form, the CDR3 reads TGTGCCAGCAGCTCTAACACGGGAGGCTACACCTTC. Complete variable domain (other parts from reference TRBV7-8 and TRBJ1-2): GAGVSQSPRYKVAKRGQDVALRCDPISGHVSLFWYQQALGQGPEFLTYFQNEAQLDKSGLPSDRFFAERPEGSVSTLKIQRTQQEDSAVYLCASSSNTGGYTFGSGTRLTVV.

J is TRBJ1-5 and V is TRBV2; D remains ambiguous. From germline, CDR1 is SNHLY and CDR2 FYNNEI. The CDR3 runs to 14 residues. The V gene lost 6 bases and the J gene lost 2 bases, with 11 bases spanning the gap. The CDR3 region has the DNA TGTGCCAGCAGGAGGGAGGTCGGCAATCAGCCCCAGCATTTT. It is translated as CASRREVGNQPQHF.

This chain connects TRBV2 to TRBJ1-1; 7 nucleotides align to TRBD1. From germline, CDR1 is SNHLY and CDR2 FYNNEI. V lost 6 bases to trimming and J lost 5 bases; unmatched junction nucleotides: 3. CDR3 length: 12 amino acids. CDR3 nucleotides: TGTGCCAGCAGGAGGGGGCAAACTGAAGCTTTCTTT. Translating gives CASRRGQTEAFF.

The CDR3 region is CASSERQGSSPLHF. CDR3 bases: TGTGCCAGCAGTGAACGACAGGGAAGTTCACCCCTCCACTTT. The rearrangement links TRBV6-4 to TRBJ1-6; 7 bases agree with TRBD1. With 3 bases clipped from V and 9 bases from J, the junction kept 5 bases outside the gene matches. Germline lookup yields CDR1 MRHNA and CDR2 SNTAGT. The CDR3 length is 14 residues.

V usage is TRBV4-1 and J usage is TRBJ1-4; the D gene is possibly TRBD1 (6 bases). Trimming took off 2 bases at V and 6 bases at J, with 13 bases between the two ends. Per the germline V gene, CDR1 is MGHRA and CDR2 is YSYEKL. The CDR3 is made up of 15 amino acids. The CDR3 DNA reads TGCGCCAGCAGCCAAAAAGGGGGTACCTATGAAAAACTGTTTTTT. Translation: CASSQKGGTYEKLFF.

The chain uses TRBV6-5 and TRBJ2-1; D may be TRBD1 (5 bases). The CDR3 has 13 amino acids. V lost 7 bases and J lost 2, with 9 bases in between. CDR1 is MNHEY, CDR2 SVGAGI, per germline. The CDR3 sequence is CASTAGTYNEQFF. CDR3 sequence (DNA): TGTGCCAGCACCGCAGGGACCTACAATGAGCAGTTCTTC.

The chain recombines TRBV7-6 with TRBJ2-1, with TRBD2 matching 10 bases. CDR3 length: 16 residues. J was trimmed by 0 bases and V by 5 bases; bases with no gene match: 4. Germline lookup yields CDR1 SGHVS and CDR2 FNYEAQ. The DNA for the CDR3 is TGTGCCAGCAGCGTAGGACTAGCGGACTCCTACAATGAGCAGTTCTTC. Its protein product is CASSVGLADSYNEQFF.

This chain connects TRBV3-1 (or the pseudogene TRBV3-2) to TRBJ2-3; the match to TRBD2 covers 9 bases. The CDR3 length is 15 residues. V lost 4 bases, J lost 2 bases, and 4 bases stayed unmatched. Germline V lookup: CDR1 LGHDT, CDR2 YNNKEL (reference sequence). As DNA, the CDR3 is TGTGCCAGCAGCCCGGCTAGCGGGGTCACAGATACGCAGTATTTT. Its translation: CASSPASGVTDTQYF.

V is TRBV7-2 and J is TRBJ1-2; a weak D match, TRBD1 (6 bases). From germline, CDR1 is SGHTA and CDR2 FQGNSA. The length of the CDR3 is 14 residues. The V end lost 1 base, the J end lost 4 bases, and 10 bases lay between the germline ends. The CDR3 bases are TGTGCCAGCAGCTTAGGGACAGTAAGCTATGGCTACACCTTC. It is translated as CASSLGTVSYGYTF.

CDR3: CASSFGETQYF. The CDR3 region has the DNA TGTGCCAGCAGTTTTGGGGAGACCCAGTACTTC. This rearrangement joins TRBV28 to TRBJ2-5; no clear D. The CDR3 runs to 11 residues. V gave up 3 bases and J gave up 5 bases, with 4 bases separating them. In germline, CDR1 is MDHEN, CDR2 SYDVKM.

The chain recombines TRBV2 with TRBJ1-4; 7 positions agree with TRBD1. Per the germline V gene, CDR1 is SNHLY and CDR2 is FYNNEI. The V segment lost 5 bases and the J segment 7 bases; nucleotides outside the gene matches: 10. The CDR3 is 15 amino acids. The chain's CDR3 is CASSFEGAGSEKLFF. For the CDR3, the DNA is TGTGCCAGCAGTTTCGAGGGGGCTGGGTCTGAAAAACTGTTTTTT.

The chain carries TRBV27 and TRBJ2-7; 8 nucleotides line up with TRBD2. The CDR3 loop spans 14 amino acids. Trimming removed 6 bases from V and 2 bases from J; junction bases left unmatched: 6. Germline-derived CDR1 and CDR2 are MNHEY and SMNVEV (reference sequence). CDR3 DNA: TGTGCCAGCAGCACCCGGGGGGGACCCTACGAGCAGTACTTC. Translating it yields CASSTRGGPYEQYF.

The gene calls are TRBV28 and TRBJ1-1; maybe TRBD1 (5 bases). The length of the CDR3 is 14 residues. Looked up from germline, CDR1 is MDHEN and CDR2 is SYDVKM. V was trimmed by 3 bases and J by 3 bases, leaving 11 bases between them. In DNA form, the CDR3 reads TGTGCCAGCAGTTTTAGCAGGGATGACACTGAAGCTTTCTTT. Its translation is CASSFSRDDTEAFF.